The rows below give T cell receptor beta chains drawn from one sample of a study of technical replicates of blood from a few donors. Assay: immunoSEQ multiplex PCR; the TCRdb copy retains only in-frame clones and omits some. The data contain around 72,000 clones, 91% of them singletons. Sequencing was performed on PBMCs. The receptors come from a human donor in good health. Some clones in this sample may be carry-over from other donors' samples. CDR3s include the opening cysteine and the closing phenylalanine or tryptophan.

>TRBV29-1|TRBJ2-3
CSVELAELLTNTQYF
>TRBV14|TRBJ1-1
CASSLLTGGHTEAFF
>TRBV7-9|TRBJ2-2
CASSRVVGELFF
>TRBV2|TRBJ1-5
CASSFQGNQPQHF
>TRBV19|TRBJ2-7
CATKPELAADYEQYF
>TRBV5-1|TRBJ2-2
CASSFSGENTGELFF
>TRBV6-5|TRBJ1-6
CASSFRDRGAPLHF
>TRBV7-9|TRBJ2-7
CASSLSFRGGQYF
>TRBV5-5|TRBJ2-1
CASSTTSGYYNEQFF
>TRBV2|TRBJ1-5
CASSDRHNQPQHF
>TRBV29-1|TRBJ2-5
CSATGDEETQYF
>TRBV5-1|TRBJ2-1
CASNREGPNEQFF
>TRBV6-6|TRBJ2-7
CASSSGSGYEQYF
>TRBV7-9|TRBJ2-2
CASSPRYEPGRLFF
>TRBV10-1|TRBJ2-5
CATLYDWRETQYF
>TRBV9|TRBJ1-1
CASSPTWGGRNTEAFF
>TRBV4-2|TRBJ2-3
CASSQGLAGYTDTQYF
>TRBV29-1|TRBJ2-3
CSVELNFTDTQYF
>TRBV29-1|TRBJ2-5
CSVESSGGLPGTQYF
>TRBV7-2|TRBJ2-3
CASSLPGQGMTDTQYF
>TRBV7-3|TRBJ2-7
CASSHRGDEQYF
>TRBV9|TRBJ2-2
CASSVGSGGANTGELFF
>TRBV5-1|TRBJ1-1
CASSPLGMNTEAFF
>TRBV4-1|TRBJ2-7
CASSPDRTSSYEQYF
>TRBV6-1|TRBJ1-1
CASSVQGRAEAFF
>TRBV4-3|TRBJ1-1
CASSQDVLMSTEAFF
>TRBV7-2|TRBJ2-5
CASSNLAGGGETQYF
>TRBV19|TRBJ2-3
CASSRLAGGPDTQYF
>TRBV4-2|TRBJ1-6
CASSQDPTGGNSSPLHF
>TRBV27|TRBJ1-2
CASSSWGTDNYGYTF
>TRBV6-5|TRBJ1-3
CASSYGQGAGNTIYF
>TRBV10-3|TRBJ2-3
CAISDARGGLAPDTQYF
>TRBV12-5|TRBJ1-5
CASGLVLIGVVNQPQHF
>TRBV5-1|TRBJ2-3
CASSPTSGSGAVGGYF
>TRBV14|TRBJ2-5
CASSQVLVAGFTQETQYF
>TRBV20-1|TRBJ2-7
CSATGGGQYF
>TRBV30|TRBJ1-5
CAWSVAGTARNQPQHF
>TRBV9|TRBJ2-4
CASSVEHLDIQYF
>TRBV6-5|TRBJ2-5
CASSTGFEEQETQYF
>TRBV18|TRBJ1-1
CASSPQDRVNTEAFF
>TRBV4-3|TRBJ2-6
CASSQDGTGSSGANVLTF